The 9 T cell receptor beta chains reported below all come from one sample, sequenced in a study of T cells after yellow fever vaccination. TCRdb ran MiXCR on the 5' RACE reads and lists one entry per CDR3 protein. The repertoire includes some 560,000 distinct CDR3 sequences, 17% of them detected once, and approximately 15% sits in the top ten. Sequencing was performed on PBMCs, taken about 5 days after the first yellow fever vaccination. These receptors were collected from a man aged 18 to 30 who received the YFV17D yellow fever vaccine.

The rearrangement links TRBV19 to TRBJ1-5, with 9 bases fitting TRBD1. Germline V gene sequence: CDR1 LNHDA, CDR2 SQIVND (reference sequence). The CDR3 extends over 16 amino acids. Trimming removed 6 bases from V and 4 bases from J; junction bases left unmatched: 10. The CDR3 sequence is CASRHIGQGLNQPQHF. CDR3 coding DNA: TGTGCCAGTAGACATATCGGACAGGGGCTGAATCAGCCCCAGCATTTT.

There are a few counts of this clonotype. This chain uses TRBV5-1 with TRBJ1-2; no firm D call. Germline-derived CDR1 and CDR2 are SGHRS and YFSETQ. Deletions cut 0 bases from V and 3 bases from J, with 6 bases between. The CDR3 contains 13 residues. The CDR3: CASSLDSDYGYTF. The CDR3 DNA sequence: TGCGCCAGCAGCTTGGACAGTGACTATGGCTACACCTTC.

The chain uses TRBV11-2 and TRBJ1-2; TRBD1 might be the D (6 bases). The CDR3 sequence is 13 residues long. V lost 4 bases, J lost 8 bases, and 14 bases lay in between. Per germline, CDR1 SGHAT and CDR2 FQNNGV. The CDR3 loop is CASSWGGPVGYTF. The CDR3, as DNA: TGTGCCAGCAGCTGGGGGGGGCCGGTCGGCTACACCTTC.

The chain carries TRBV4-1 and TRBJ1-4; maybe TRBD1 (6 bases). Germline lookup yields CDR1 MGHRA and CDR2 YSYEKL. V was pared by 6 bases and J by 7 bases, with 12 bases between. This CDR3 contains 13 residues. The CDR3 DNA reads TGCGCCAGCAGTCCCGGGACAACTGAAAAACTGTTTTTT. Amino acids: CASSPGTTEKLFF.

This clonotype has just a few counts. The gene calls are TRBV20-1 and TRBJ1-2; D is uncertain. CDR3 size: 14 residues. Trimming left V 8 bases short and J 1 base short, with 17 bases between. Germline assignment: CDR1 DFQATT and CDR2 SNEGSKA (reference sequence). The CDR3: CSYNSPAINYGYTF. CDR3 DNA sequence: TGCAGTTATAATAGTCCAGCGATTAACTATGGCTACACCTTC.

Turning to this clonotype: This may be a read error, as it is one base from a much larger clone. J is TRBJ2-1 and V is TRBV4-1; D is perhaps TRBD2 (5 bases). The CDR3 is 16 amino acids. V was cut by 4 bases and J by 0 bases, with 13 bases left in between. From germline, CDR1 is MGHRA and CDR2 YSYEKL. The CDR3 loop is CASSRRTVSSYNEQFF. DNA for the CDR3: TGCGCCAGCAGCCGGCGGACTGTTAGCTCCTACAATGAGCAGTTCTTC.

The J gene is TRBJ2-5, the V gene TRBV10-3; D possibly matches TRBD1 or TRBD2 (5 bases each). V lost 3 bases and J lost 1, with 12 bases in between. This CDR3 spans 15 amino acids. CDR1 and CDR2 (germline): ENHRY, SYGVKD. The DNA of the CDR3 is TGTGCCATCAGTGACCTCGTAGGGACCCAAGAGACCCAGTACTTC. It is translated as CAISDLVGTQETQYF.

This clonotype came up many times. This chain links TRBV20-1 with TRBJ2-5; D is perhaps TRBD1 or TRBD2 (5 bases each). Trimming removed 3 bases from V and 1 base from J, with 21 bases in between. The length of the CDR3 is 17 residues. Per the germline V gene, CDR1 is DFQATT and CDR2 is SNEGSKA (reference sequence). CDR3 in amino acids: CSARSLVARAGQETQYF. DNA for the CDR3: TGCAGTGCTAGGTCCTTGGTCGCCAGGGCGGGCCAAGAGACCCAGTACTTC.

There are a few counts of this clonotype. The V gene is TRBV6-5, the J gene TRBJ2-5; 8 bases are shared with TRBD2. The V gene's germline CDR1 is MNHEY and CDR2 SVGAGI. With V trimmed by 4 bases and J by 5 bases, 9 bases remained unmatched. The CDR3 runs to 15 residues. Here the CDR3 DNA reads TGTGCCAGCAGTTCGGGGGGGGGATTTTGGGAGACCCAGTACTTC. It yields the protein CASSSGGGFWETQYF.